Below, 7 T cell receptor beta chains from the same sample are listed, as sequenced in a study of shared T cell receptors in the human thymus. This table comes from immunoSEQ multiplex PCR, and its TCRdb copy is limited to in-frame clones, with some not included. The sample consists of some 720,000 clones, roughly 90% of them appearing once. Separately, the same data were catalogued under a study of human thymus T cells.

Sequenced: thymocytes. The receptors come from a boy in the first two years of life with a congenital heart defect.

The CDR3 here is CASGHSGRASTGELFF. DNA for the CDR3: TGTGCTAGTGGTCATAGCGGGAGGGCCTCCACCGGGGAGCTGTTTTTT. The chain links TRBV12-5 to TRBJ2-2, with 11 bases aligning to TRBD2. Germline V gene data show CDR1 as LGHNT and CDR2 as FRNRAP. The CDR3 extends over 16 amino acids. V dropped 5 bases and J dropped 4; count of bases not matched to a gene: 6.

The CDR3 sequence is CATSRLPGQDTGELFF. CDR3 sequence (DNA): TGTGCCACCAGCAGACTCCCAGGACAGGACACCGGGGAGCTGTTTTTT. The chain uses TRBV15 and TRBJ2-2, with TRBD1 matching 7 bases. The CDR3 has 16 residues. The germline V gene encodes CDR1 LNHNV and CDR2 YYDKDF (reference sequence). The V and J ends lost 2 bases and 3 bases, in that order; junction bases with no gene match: 6. Full variable domain (outside the CDR3, taken from reference TRBV15 and TRBJ2-2): DAMVIQNPRYQVTQFGKPVTLSCSQTLNHNVMYWYQQKSSQAPKLLFHYYDKDFNNEADTPDNFQSRRPNTSFCFLDIRSPGLGDTAMYLCATSRLPGQDTGELFFGEGSRLTVL.

The gene calls are TRBV11-2 and TRBJ2-7; TRBD1 matches 8 bases. From germline, CDR1 is SGHAT and CDR2 FQNNGV. The CDR3 extends over 14 amino acids. J lost 2 bases, V lost 4 bases, and 4 bases had no gene match. CDR3 region: CASSWTGTTYEQYF. The CDR3 coding sequence is TGTGCCAGCAGCTGGACAGGGACCACCTACGAGCAGTACTTC.

The chain has TRBV28 and TRBJ2-2, with 16 positions matching TRBD2. Trimming cost V 3 bases and J 5 bases; bases outside gene matches: 6. The CDR3 contains 18 residues. Germline V CDR1 and CDR2: MDHEN, SYDVKM. The CDR3 nucleotides read TGTGCCAGCAGTTTTTACGGGACTAGCGGGAGGGGAACCGGGGAGCTGTTTTTT. Amino acid sequence: CASSFYGTSGRGTGELFF.

This rearrangement joins TRBV27 to TRBJ2-4; 9 nucleotides line up with TRBD1. CDR1 MNHEY and CDR2 SMNVEV come from the germline V gene (reference sequence). The CDR3 extends over 13 amino acids. V dropped 8 bases and J dropped 7; count of bases not matched to a gene: 6. CDR3 in DNA: TGTGCCAGCGGGACAGGGCCTCTCAACATTCAGTACTTC. Protein: CASGTGPLNIQYF.

About this clone itself: Other DNA sequences in this specimen translate into the identical CDR3. V usage is TRBV7-2 and J usage is TRBJ1-5, with D unresolved. CDR1 SGHTA and CDR2 FQGNSA come from the germline V gene. This CDR3 has 14 residues. V dropped 1 base and J dropped 2 bases, with 6 bases sitting between them. The CDR3 region is CASSLVRGNQPQHF. In DNA, the CDR3 is TGTGCCAGCAGCTTAGTCCGCGGCAATCAGCCCCAGCATTTT.

This chain joins TRBV25-1 and TRBJ2-4, with a weak D call TRBD2 (5 bases). The V end was cut by 0 bases, the J end by 9 bases, with 9 bases between. The CDR3 runs to 13 residues. Germline V gives CDR1 MGHDK, CDR2 SYGVNS. CDR3 coding DNA: TGTGCCAGCAGTGAATACCCCAGCGGCATTCAGTACTTC. As protein: CASSEYPSGIQYF.